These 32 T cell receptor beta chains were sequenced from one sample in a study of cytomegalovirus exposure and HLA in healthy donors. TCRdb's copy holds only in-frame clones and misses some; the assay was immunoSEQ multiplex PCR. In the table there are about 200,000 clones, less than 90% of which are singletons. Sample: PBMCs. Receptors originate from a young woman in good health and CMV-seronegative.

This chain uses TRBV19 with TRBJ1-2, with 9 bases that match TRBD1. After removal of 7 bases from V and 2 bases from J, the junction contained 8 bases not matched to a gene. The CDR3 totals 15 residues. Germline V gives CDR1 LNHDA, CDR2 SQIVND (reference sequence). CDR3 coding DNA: TGTGCCAGTACCAAGGGGGACAGGGTCAACTATGGCTACACCTTC. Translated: CASTKGDRVNYGYTF.

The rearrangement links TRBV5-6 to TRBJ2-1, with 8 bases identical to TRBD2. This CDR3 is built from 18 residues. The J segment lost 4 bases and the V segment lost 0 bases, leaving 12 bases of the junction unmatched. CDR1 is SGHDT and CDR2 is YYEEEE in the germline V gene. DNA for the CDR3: TGTGCCAGCAGCTTGGTTAGACGGGAGGGCCTCTCTTACAATGAGCAGTTCTTC. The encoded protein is CASSLVRREGLSYNEQFF.

The CDR3 bases are TGTGCCAGCAGCCCCGCCCGCAGCGCTTACAATGAGCAGTTCTTC. This encodes CASSPARSAYNEQFF. J is TRBJ2-1 and V is TRBV6-5, with D unclear. Germline CDR1 reads MNHEY; CDR2 reads SVGAGI. Trimming took 6 bases from V and 4 from J, leaving 16 bases between them. This CDR3 has 15 residues.

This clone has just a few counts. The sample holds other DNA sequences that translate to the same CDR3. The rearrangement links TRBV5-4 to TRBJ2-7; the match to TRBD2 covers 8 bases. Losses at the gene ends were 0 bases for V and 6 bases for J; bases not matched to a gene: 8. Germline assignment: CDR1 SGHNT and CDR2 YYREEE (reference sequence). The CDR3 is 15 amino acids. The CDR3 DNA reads TGTGCCAGCAGCTTGGACAGCGGGGGAAGGCGCGAGCAGTACTTC. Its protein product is CASSLDSGGRREQYF.

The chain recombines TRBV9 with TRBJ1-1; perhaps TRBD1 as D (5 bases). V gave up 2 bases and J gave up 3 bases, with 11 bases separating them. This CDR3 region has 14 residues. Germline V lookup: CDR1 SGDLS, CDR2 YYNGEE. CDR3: CASSVAGEDTEAFF. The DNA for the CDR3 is TGTGCCAGCAGCGTGGCGGGGGAGGACACTGAAGCTTTCTTT.

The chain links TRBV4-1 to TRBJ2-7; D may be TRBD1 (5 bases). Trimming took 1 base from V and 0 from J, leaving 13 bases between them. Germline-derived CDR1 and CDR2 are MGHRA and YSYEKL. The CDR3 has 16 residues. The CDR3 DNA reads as TGCGCCAGCAGCCAAGGGTCGGACAAGATCTCCTACGAGCAGTACTTC. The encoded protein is CASSQGSDKISYEQYF.

The chain's CDR3 is CSVEVGVRTEAFF. CDR3 in DNA: TGCAGCGTTGAAGTCGGAGTTCGGACTGAAGCTTTCTTT. The gene calls are TRBV29-1 and TRBJ1-1; D unclear. The CDR3 extends over 13 amino acids. Trimming took 1 base from V and 5 from J, leaving 11 bases between them. Germline V gene sequence: CDR1 SQVTM, CDR2 ANQGSEA.

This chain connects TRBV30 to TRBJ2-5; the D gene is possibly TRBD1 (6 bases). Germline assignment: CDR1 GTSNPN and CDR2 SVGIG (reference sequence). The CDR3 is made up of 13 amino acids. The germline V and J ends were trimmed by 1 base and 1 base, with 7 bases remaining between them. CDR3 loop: CAWSGQVQETQYF. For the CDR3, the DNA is TGTGCCTGGAGTGGACAGGTCCAAGAGACCCAGTACTTC. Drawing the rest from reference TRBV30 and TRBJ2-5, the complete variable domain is SQTIHQWPATLVQPVGSPLSLECTVEGTSNPNLYWYRQAAGRGLQLLFYSVGIGQISSEVPQNLSASRPQDRQFILSSKKLLLSDSGFYLCAWSGQVQETQYFGPGTRLLVL.

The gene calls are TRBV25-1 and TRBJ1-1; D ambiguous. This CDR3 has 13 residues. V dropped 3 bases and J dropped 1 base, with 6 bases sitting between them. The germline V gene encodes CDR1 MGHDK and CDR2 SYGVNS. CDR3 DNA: TGTGCCAGCAGTGACGGCGGGAACACTGAAGCTTTCTTT. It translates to CASSDGGNTEAFF.

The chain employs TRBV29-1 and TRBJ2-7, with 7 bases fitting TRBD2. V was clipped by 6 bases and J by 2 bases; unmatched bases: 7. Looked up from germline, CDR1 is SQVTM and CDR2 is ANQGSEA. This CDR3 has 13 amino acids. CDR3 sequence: CSVAGGGPYEQYF. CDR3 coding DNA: TGCAGCGTCGCTGGGGGAGGGCCCTACGAGCAGTACTTC.

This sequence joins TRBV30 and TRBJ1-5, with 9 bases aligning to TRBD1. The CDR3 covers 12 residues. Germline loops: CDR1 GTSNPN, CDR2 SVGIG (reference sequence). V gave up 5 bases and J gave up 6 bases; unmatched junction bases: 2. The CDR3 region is CAWGTGSQPQHF. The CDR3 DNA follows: TGTGCCTGGGGGACAGGGAGTCAGCCCCAGCATTTT.

The CDR3 DNA sequence: TGTGCCAGCAGTGAAGCGGGGAGGGGGGAGACCCAGTACTTC. This gives the protein CASSEAGRGETQYF. The chain is built from TRBV6-1 and TRBJ2-5, with a possible D match to TRBD2 (7 bases). From germline, CDR1 is MNHNS and CDR2 SASEGT. The CDR3 runs to 14 residues. V lost 0 bases, J lost 5 bases, and 10 bases lay in between.

This chain's CDR3 is CAISESSQASTGELFF. CDR3 sequence (DNA): TGTGCCATCAGTGAGTCGTCACAGGCATCGACCGGGGAGCTGTTTTTT. The chain recombines TRBV10-3 with TRBJ2-2, with a possible D match to TRBD1 (5 bases). From germline, CDR1 is ENHRY and CDR2 SYGVKD. This CDR3 has 16 amino acids. Trimming shortened V by 0 bases and J by 5 bases, and 13 bases separated the two germline ends.

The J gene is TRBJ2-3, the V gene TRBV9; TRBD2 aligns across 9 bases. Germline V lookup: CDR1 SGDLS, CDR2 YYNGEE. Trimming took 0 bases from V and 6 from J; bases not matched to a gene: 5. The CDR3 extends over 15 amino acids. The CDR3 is CASSVEASGMDTQYF. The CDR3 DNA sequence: TGTGCCAGCAGCGTAGAAGCTAGCGGGATGGATACGCAGTATTTT.

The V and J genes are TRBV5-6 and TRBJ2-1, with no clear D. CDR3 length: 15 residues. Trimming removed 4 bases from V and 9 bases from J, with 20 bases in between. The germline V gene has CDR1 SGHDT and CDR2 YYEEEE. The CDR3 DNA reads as TGTGCCAGCAGCCGAAAGGTCTATCTCACCGGTGAGCAGTTCTTC. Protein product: CASSRKVYLTGEQFF.

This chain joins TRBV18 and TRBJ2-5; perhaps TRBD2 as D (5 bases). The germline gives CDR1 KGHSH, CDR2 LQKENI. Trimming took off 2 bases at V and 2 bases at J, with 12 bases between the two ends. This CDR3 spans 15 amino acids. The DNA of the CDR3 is TGTGCCAGCTCACCAGGACTTGGTAGTCAAGAGACCCAGTACTTC. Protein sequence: CASSPGLGSQETQYF.

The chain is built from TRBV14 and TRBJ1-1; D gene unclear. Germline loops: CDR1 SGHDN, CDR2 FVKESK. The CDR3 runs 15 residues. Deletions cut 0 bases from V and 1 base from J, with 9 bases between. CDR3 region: CASSQDPPGNTEAFF. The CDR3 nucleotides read TGTGCCAGCAGCCAAGATCCCCCTGGGAACACTGAAGCTTTCTTT.

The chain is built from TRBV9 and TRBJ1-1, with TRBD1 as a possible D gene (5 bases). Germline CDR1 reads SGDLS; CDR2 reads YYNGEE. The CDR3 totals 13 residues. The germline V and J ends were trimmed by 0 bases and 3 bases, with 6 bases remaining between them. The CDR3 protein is CASSVGGDTEAFF. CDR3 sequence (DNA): TGTGCCAGCAGCGTAGGGGGCGACACTGAAGCTTTCTTT.

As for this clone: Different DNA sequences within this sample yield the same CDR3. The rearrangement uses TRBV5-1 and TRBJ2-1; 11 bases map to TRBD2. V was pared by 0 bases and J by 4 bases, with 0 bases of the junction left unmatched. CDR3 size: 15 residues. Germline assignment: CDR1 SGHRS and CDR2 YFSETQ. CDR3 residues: CASSLGTSGYNEQFF. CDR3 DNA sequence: TGCGCCAGCAGCTTGGGGACTAGCGGGTACAATGAGCAGTTCTTC.

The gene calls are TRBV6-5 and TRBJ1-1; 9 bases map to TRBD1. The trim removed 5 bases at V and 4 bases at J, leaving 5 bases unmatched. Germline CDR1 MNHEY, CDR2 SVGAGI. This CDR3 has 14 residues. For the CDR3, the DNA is TGTGCCAGCAGTCAACAGGGGGCGGTCACTGAAGCTTTCTTT. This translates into CASSQQGAVTEAFF.

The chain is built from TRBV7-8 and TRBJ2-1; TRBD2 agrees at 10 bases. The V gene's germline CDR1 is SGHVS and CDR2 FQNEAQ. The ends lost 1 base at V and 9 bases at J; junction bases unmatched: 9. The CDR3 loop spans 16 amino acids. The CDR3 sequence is CASSLDLAGGRGEQFF. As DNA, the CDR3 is TGTGCCAGCAGCTTAGACTTAGCGGGAGGCCGGGGTGAGCAGTTCTTC.

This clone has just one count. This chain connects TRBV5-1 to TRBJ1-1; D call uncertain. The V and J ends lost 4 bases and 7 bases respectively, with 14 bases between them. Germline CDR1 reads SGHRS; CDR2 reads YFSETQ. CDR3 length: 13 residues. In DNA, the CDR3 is TGCGCCAGCAGCACGAGACTAGGCCTTGAAGCTTTCTTT. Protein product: CASSTRLGLEAFF.

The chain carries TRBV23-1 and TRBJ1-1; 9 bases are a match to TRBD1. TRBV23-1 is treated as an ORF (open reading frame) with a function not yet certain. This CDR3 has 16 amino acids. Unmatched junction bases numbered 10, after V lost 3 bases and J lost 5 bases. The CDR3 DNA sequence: TGCGCCAGCAGTCAGGACAGGGGCTATCCTTGGACTGAAGCTTTCTTT. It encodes CASSQDRGYPWTEAFF.

CDR3 region: CSVEEGLAGGSVSYNEQFF. The CDR3 nucleotides are TGCAGCGTTGAAGAAGGACTAGCGGGGGGTTCTGTCTCCTACAATGAGCAGTTCTTC. This rearrangement joins TRBV29-1 to TRBJ2-1; 14 bases match TRBD2. CDR1 is SQVTM and CDR2 is ANQGSEA in the germline V gene. V was pared by 0 bases and J by 0 bases, with 7 bases of the junction left unmatched. The CDR3 covers 19 residues.

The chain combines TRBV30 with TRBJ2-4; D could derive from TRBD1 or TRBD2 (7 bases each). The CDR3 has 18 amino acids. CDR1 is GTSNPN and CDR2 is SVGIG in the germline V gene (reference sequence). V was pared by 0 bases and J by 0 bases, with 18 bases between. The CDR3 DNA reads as TGTGCCTGGAGTGTTACCCCAGGGGGGGACCTAGCCAAAAACATTCAGTACTTC. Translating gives CAWSVTPGGDLAKNIQYF.

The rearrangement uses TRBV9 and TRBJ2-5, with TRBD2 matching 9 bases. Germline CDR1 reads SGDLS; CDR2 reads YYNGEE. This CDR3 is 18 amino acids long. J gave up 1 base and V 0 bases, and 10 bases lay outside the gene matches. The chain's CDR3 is CASSVGQLSGGLQETQYF. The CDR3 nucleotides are TGTGCCAGCAGCGTAGGGCAGCTTAGCGGGGGCCTCCAAGAGACCCAGTACTTC.

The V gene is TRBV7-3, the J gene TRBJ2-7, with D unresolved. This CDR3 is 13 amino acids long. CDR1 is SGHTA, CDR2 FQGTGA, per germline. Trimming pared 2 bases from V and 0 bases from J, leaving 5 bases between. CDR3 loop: CASSLDLSYEQYF. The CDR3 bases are TGTGCCAGCAGCTTAGATCTCTCCTACGAGCAGTACTTC.

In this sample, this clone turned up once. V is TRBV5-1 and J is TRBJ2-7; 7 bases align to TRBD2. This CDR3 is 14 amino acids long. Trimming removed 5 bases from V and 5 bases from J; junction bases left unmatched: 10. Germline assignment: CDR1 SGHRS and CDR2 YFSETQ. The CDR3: CASSGAAGVDEQYF. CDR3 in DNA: TGCGCCAGCAGTGGGGCGGCGGGAGTCGACGAGCAGTACTTC.

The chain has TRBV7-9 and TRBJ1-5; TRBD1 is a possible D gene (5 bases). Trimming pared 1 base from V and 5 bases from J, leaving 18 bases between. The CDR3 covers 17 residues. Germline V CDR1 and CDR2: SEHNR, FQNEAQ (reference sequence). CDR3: CASSLGGGRGPYQPQHF. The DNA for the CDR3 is TGTGCCAGCAGCTTAGGCGGCGGGAGGGGTCCCTATCAGCCCCAGCATTTT. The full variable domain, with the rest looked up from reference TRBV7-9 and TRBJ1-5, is DTGVSQNPRHKITKRGQNVTFRCDPISEHNRLYWYRQTLGQGPEFLTYFQNEAQLEKSRLLSDRFSAERPKGSFSTLEIQRTEQGDSAMYLCASSLGGGRGPYQPQHFGDGTRLSIL.

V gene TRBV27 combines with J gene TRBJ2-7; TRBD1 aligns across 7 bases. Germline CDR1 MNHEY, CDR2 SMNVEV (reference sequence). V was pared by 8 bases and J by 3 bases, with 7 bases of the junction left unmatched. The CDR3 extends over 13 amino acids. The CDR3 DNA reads TGTGCCAGCGGTACGGCAGGGGGCTACGAGCAGTACTTC. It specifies CASGTAGGYEQYF.

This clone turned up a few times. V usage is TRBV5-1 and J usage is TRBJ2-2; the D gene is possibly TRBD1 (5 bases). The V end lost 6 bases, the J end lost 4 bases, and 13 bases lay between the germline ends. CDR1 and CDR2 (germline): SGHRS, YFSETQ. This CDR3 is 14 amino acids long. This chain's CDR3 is CASTQGVSTGELFF. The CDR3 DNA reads TGCGCCAGCACCCAAGGGGTGTCCACCGGGGAGCTGTTTTTT.

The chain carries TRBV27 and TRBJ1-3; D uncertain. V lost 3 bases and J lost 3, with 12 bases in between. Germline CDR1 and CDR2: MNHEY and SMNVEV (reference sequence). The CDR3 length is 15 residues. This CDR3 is CASSFKGTYGNTIYF. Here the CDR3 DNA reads TGTGCCAGCAGTTTCAAGGGTACTTATGGAAACACCATATATTTT.